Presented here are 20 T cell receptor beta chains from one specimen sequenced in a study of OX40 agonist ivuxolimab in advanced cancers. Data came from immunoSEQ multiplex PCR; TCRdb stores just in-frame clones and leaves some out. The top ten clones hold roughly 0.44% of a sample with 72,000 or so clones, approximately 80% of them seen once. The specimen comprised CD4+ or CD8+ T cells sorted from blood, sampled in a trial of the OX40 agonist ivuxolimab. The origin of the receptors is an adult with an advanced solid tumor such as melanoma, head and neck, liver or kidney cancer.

The CDR3 DNA is TGTGCCAGCAGCTTGAGGGGAGATGAAAAACTGTTTTTT. This codes for CASSLRGDEKLFF. The chain couples TRBV5-6 to TRBJ1-4; D may be TRBD1 (5 bases). CDR3 size: 13 residues. The germline V and J ends were trimmed by 1 base and 6 bases, with 7 bases remaining between them. Germline values: CDR1 SGHDT, CDR2 YYEEEE. Full variable domain (outside the CDR3, taken from reference TRBV5-6 and TRBJ1-4): DAGVTQSPTHLIKTRGQQVTLRCSPKSGHDTVSWYQQALGQGPQFIFQYYEEEERQRGNFPDRFSGHQFPNYSSELNVNALLLGDSALYLCASSLRGDEKLFFGSGTQLSVL.

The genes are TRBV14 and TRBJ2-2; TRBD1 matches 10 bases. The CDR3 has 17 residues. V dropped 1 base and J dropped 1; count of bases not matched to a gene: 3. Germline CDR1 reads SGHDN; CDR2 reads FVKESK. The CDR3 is CASSQVWDRGNTGELFF. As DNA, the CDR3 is TGTGCCAGCAGCCAAGTTTGGGACAGGGGGAACACCGGGGAGCTGTTTTTT. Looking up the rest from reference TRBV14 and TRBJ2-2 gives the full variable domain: EAGVTQFPSHSVIEKGQTVTLRCDPISGHDNLYWYRRVMGKEIKFLLHFVKESKQDESGMPNNRFLAERTGGTYSTLKVQPAELEDSGVYFCASSQVWDRGNTGELFFGEGSRLTVL.

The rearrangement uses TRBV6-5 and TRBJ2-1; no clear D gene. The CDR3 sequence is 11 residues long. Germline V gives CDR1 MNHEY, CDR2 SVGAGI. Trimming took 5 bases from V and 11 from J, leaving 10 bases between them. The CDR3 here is CASSSRLKQFF. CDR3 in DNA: TGTGCCAGCAGTAGTCGACTGAAGCAGTTCTTC.

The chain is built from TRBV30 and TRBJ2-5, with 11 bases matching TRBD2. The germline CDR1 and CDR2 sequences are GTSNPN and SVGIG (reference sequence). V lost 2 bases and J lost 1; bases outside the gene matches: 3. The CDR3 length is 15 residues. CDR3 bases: TGTGCCTGGAGTACTGGGACTAGCGGCCAAGAGACCCAGTACTTC. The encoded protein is CAWSTGTSGQETQYF.

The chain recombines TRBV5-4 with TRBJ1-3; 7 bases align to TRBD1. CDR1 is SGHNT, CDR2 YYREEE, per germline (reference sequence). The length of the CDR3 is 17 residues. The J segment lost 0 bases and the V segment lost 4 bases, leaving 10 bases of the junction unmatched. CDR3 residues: CASSTDRQGRSGNTIYF. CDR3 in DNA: TGTGCCAGCAGCACCGACCGACAGGGACGCTCTGGAAACACCATATATTTT.

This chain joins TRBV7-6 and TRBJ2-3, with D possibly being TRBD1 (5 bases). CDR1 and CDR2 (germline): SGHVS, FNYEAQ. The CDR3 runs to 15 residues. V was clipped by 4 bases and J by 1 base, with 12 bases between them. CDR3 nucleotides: TGTGCCAGCAGCTCGACAGTTCCCCGCACAGATACGCAGTATTTT. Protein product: CASSSTVPRTDTQYF.

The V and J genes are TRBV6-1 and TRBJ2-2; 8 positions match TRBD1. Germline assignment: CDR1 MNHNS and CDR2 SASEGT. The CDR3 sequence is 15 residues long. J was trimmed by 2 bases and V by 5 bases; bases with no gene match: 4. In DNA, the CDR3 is TGTGCCAGCAGTACGGGACAGGCTAACACCGGGGAGCTGTTTTTT. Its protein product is CASSTGQANTGELFF.

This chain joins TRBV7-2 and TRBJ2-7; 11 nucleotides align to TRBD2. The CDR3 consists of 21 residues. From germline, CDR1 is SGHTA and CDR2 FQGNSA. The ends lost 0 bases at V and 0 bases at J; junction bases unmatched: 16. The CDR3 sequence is CASSLARVASGRPRHSYEQYF. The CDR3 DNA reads TGTGCCAGCAGCTTAGCGAGAGTCGCTAGCGGGAGGCCGAGACACTCCTACGAGCAGTACTTC.

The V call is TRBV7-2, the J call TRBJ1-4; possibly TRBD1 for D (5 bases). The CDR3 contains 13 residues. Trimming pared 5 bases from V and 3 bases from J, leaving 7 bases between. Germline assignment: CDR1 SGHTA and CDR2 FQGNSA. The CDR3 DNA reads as TGTGCCAGCAGCCAGGGCCCTAATGAAAAACTGTTTTTT. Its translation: CASSQGPNEKLFF.

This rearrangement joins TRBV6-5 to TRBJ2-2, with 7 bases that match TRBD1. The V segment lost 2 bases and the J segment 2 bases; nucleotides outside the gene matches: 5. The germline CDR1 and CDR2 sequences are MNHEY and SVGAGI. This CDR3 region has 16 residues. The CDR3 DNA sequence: TGTGCCAGCAGTTACCAAACAGGGGCAAACACCGGGGAGCTGTTTTTT. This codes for CASSYQTGANTGELFF.

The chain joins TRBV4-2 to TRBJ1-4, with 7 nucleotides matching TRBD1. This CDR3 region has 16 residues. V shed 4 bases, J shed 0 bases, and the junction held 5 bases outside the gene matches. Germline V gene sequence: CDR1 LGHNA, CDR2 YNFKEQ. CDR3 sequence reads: CASSRDRGPTNEKLFF. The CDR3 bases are TGTGCCAGCAGCCGGGACAGAGGCCCAACTAATGAAAAACTGTTTTTT.

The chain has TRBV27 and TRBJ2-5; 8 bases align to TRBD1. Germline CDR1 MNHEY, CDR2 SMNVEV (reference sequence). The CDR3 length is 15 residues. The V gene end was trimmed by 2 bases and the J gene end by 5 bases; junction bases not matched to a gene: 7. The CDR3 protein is CASSLVGQGRETQYF. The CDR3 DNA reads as TGTGCCAGCAGTTTAGTTGGACAGGGCCGGGAGACCCAGTACTTC.

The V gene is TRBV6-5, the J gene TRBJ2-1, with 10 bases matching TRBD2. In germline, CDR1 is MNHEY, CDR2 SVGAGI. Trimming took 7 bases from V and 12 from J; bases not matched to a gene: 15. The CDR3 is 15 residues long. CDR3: CASNVQAGGALGQFF. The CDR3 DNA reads TGTGCCAGCAACGTTCAAGCGGGGGGGGCTCTGGGGCAGTTCTTC.

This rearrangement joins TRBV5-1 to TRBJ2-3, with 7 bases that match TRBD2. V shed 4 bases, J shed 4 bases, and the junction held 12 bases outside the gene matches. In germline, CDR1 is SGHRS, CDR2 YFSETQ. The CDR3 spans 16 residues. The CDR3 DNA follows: TGCGCCAGCAGCACGGGACTACTCGGGATAGCAGATACGCAGTATTTT. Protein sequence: CASSTGLLGIADTQYF.

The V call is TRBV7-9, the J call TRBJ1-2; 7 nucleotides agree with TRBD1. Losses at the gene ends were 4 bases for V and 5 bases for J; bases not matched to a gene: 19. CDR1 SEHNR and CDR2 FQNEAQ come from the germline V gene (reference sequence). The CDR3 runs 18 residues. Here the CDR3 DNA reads TGTGCCAGCAGCTCGATACCCCCTTATCCGGACAGGCCTTATGGCTACACCTTC. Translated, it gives CASSSIPPYPDRPYGYTF.

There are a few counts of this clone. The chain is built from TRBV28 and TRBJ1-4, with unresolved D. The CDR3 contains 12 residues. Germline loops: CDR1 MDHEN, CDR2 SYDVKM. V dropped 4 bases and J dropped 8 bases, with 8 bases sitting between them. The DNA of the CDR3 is TGTGCCAGCAGTTCTCCTTTGGAAAAACTGTTTTTT. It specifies CASSSPLEKLFF.

The chain's CDR3 is CASSAPGANEAFF. The CDR3, as DNA: TGTGCCAGTAGTGCCCCCGGGGCCAACGAAGCTTTCTTT. V and J are TRBV19 and TRBJ1-1; maybe TRBD1 (5 bases). Trimming cost V 5 bases and J 8 bases, with 15 bases left between them. Germline-derived CDR1 and CDR2 are LNHDA and SQIVND (reference sequence). The CDR3 is 13 residues long.

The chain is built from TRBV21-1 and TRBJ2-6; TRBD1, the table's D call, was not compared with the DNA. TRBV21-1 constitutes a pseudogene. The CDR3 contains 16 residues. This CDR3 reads CASSRRDRGGANVLTF. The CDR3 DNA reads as TGTGCCAGCAGCCGCCGGGACAGGGGTGGGGCCAACGTCCTGACTTTC.

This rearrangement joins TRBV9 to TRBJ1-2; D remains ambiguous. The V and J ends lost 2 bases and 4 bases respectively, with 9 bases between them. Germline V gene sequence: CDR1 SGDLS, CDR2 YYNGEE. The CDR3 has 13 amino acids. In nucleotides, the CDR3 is TGTGCCAGCAGCGTTGACACCTCCTATGGCTACACCTTC. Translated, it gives CASSVDTSYGYTF.

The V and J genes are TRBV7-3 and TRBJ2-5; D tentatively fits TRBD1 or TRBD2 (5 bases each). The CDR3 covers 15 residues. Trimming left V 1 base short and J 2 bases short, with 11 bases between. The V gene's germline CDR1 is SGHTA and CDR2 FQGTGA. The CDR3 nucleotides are TGTGCCAGCAGCTTAATGGGGACCCTACAAGAGACCCAGTACTTC. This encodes CASSLMGTLQETQYF.